Sequencing of this T cell receptor (beta chain) was carried out in a study of blood T cell repertoires in COVID-19. Study-level background: Both acute and convalescent COVID-19 samples were obtained from the United States, Italy and Spain. PBMCs, B-cell-depleted T cells, or T cells were the source of the cDNA or gDNA that made up the material.

Original processing notes: Nucleated cell number was recorded as an estimate derived from reference gene primer amplification. TCRdb's copy holds only in-frame clones and misses some; the assay was immunoSEQ multiplex PCR. V, J and clone size are taken as reported in that table, and D and trimming were inferred from the DNA itself. Of 200,000 to 250,000 clones in the sample, over 75% were seen once. What was sequenced was peripheral blood. The origin of this receptor is a young man who had recovered from COVID-19.

In DNA form, the CDR3 reads TGTGCCAGCAGCTTGACTGATTACAATGAGCAGTTCTTC. It specifies CASSLTDYNEQFF. The chain is built from TRBV5-8 and TRBJ2-1; D gene ambiguous. This CDR3 is 13 amino acids long. Trimming cost V 1 base and J 4 bases, with 6 bases left between them. Per the germline V gene, CDR1 is SGHTS and CDR2 is YDEGEE.